The 4 T cell receptor beta chains in this list originate from one sample, sequenced in a study of control samples from healthy donors and cancer patients (TCRdb year 2020). The receptor library was made with the immunoSEQ multiplex PCR assay. TCRdb obtained this table from immuneACCESS and retained in-frame rearrangements with V and J assigned. These tables miss some clones; where compared with another copy, unresolved V genes account for less than half of the shortfall, and the remainder is unexplained. The sample records approximately 100,000 clones, about nine tenths of which are singletons. Less than 3.5% of the sample is held by the ten biggest clonotypes. Source material: blood. Receptors originate from a human donor in good health. The donor label of this sample is uncertain.

The chain carries TRBV2 and TRBJ2-3; 9 nucleotides line up with TRBD2. V gave up 3 bases and J gave up 2 bases; unmatched junction bases: 6. CDR1 and CDR2 from the germline V gene are SNHLY and FYNNEI. This CDR3 is 16 amino acids long. The CDR3 is CASSDRRGGVTDTQYF. The DNA for the CDR3 is TGTGCCAGCAGTGATAGGCGGGGGGGGGTCACAGATACGCAGTATTTT. The variable domain in full, with the rest retrieved from reference TRBV2 and TRBJ2-3, is EPEVTQTPSHQVTQMGQEVILRCVPISNHLYFYWYRQILGQKVEFLVSFYNNEISEKSEIFDDQFSVERPDGSNFTLKIRSTKLEDSAMYFCASSDRRGGVTDTQYFGPGTRLTVL.

Details on this clone: At one of its ends the junction is not consistent with the germline gene, which may arise from a read error. The same CDR3 arises from other DNA sequences in this sample as well. The rearrangement joins TRBV10-3 to TRBJ1-3; D call uncertain. The CDR3 covers 14 residues. The germline V gene has CDR1 ENHRY and CDR2 SYGVKD. The CDR3 loop is CAISEGLSGNTIYF. The CDR3 DNA reads TGTGCCATCAGTGAGGGTCTCTCTGGGAACACCATATATTTT.

About this clone itself: This specimen includes other DNA sequences encoding the same CDR3. The J gene is TRBJ2-3, the V gene TRBV7-9; D could derive from TRBD1 or TRBD2 (5 bases each). The CDR3 spans 13 residues. The V end lost 5 bases, the J end lost 4 bases, and 10 bases lay between the germline ends. CDR1 SEHNR and CDR2 FQNEAQ come from the germline V gene (reference sequence). The CDR3 DNA sequence: TGTGCCAGCAGCCCCCGGGGACCAGATACGCAGTATTTT. Translated, it gives CASSPRGPDTQYF.

The chain links TRBV2 to TRBJ1-1, with unresolved D. V was trimmed by 0 bases and J by 0 bases, leaving 8 bases between them. The germline V gene encodes CDR1 SNHLY and CDR2 FYNNEI. The CDR3 length is 15 residues. In nucleotides, the CDR3 is TGTGCCAGCAGTGAAGCGCCTGGGATGAACACTGAAGCTTTCTTT. Protein: CASSEAPGMNTEAFF.